The entry that follows covers one T cell receptor (beta chain) sequence. As yet, its antigen is unknown. The assay was immunoSEQ multiplex PCR, and TCRdb's table has in-frame clones only and misses some. This sample yields 3,000 to 4,000 clones, of which around 83% are seen a single time; around 7% belongs to the top ten. A marrow graft followed busulfan-fludarabine conditioning, with cyclophosphamide on days +3 and +4. The ends lost 3 bases at V and 7 bases at J; junction bases unmatched: 5. Germline V CDR1 and CDR2: LGHNA, YSLEER. CDR3 length: 14 residues. This entry belongs to a study of T cells after posttransplantation cyclophosphamide. Study outcomes and limitations: Skin or GI-infiltrating T cells shared few TRB sequences with blood.

This TCR came from a female patient aged 50-65 years who received an allogeneic stem cell transplant from an unrelated donor, was CMV-positive, and had acute and chronic GVHD. Some of the T cells may derive from the graft donor. This chain uses TRBV4-3 with TRBJ2-1; the match to TRBD1 covers 8 bases. The sample consisted of PBMCs, taken after allogeneic stem cell transplant with posttransplant cyclophosphamide. This CDR3 reads CASSQAGGENEQFF. DNA for the CDR3: TGCGCCAGCAGCCAGGCAGGGGGCGAGAATGAGCAGTTCTTC.